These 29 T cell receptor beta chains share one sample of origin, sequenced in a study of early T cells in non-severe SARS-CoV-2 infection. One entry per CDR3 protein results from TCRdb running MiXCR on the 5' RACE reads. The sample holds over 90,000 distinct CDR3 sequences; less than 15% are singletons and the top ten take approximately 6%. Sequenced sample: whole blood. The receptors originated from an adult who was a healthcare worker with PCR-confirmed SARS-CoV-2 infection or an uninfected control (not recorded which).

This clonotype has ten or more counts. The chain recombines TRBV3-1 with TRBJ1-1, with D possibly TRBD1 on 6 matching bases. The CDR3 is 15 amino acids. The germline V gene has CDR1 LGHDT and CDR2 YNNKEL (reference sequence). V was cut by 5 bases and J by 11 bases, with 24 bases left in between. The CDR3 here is CASSTTTSGGLGAFF. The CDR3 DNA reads TGTGCCAGCAGCACTACCACCAGCGGGGGGCTAGGGGCTTTCTTT.

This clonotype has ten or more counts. The DNA for the CDR3 is TGTGCCAGCAATTCGGGTGCTAGCACAGATACGCAGTATTTT. This encodes CASNSGASTDTQYF. The chain combines TRBV28 with TRBJ2-3; unclear D gene. V was cut by 7 bases and J by 0 bases, with 11 bases left in between. The CDR3 has 14 amino acids. Germline V gene lookup returns CDR1 MDHEN and CDR2 SYDVKM.

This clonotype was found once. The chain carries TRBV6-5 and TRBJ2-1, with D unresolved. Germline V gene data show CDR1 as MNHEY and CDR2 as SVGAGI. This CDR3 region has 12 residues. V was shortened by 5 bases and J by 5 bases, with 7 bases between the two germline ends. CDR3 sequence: CASSDWDNEQFF. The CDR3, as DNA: TGTGCCAGCAGTGACTGGGACAATGAGCAGTTCTTC.

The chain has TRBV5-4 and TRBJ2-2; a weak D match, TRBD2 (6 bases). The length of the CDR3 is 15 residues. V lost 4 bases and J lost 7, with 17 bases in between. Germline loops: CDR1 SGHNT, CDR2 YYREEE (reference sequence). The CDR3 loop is CASSPGPGSGGELFF. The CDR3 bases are TGTGCCAGCAGCCCTGGACCCGGGAGTGGCGGGGAGCTGTTTTTT.

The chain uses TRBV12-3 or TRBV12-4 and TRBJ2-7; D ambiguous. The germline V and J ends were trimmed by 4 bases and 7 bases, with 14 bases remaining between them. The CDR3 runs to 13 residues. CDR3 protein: CASSSQVYGEQYF. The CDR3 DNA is TGTGCCAGCAGTTCCCAGGTCTACGGTGAGCAGTACTTC.

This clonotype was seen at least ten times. For the CDR3, the DNA is TGTGCCAGCAGCCAAGTACTCCAGGGTTTGGGGCAGTTCTTC. It encodes CASSQVLQGLGQFF. The rearrangement joins TRBV3-1 to TRBJ2-1, with D possibly TRBD1 on 5 matching bases. Trimming removed 1 base from V and 12 bases from J, with 16 bases in between. The CDR3 is 14 residues long. Germline lookup yields CDR1 LGHDT and CDR2 YNNKEL (reference sequence).

The CDR3 nucleotides are TGCGCCAGCAGCCAAGCGCTCTCTACTAGCGGTACCTACGAGCAGTACTTC. This sequence encodes CASSQALSTSGTYEQYF. The rearrangement joins TRBV4-1 to TRBJ2-7, with 8 nucleotides matching TRBD2. Germline-derived CDR1 and CDR2 are MGHRA and YSYEKL. Germline trimming cut 1 base from V and 2 bases from J; bases unmatched to any gene: 10. This CDR3 spans 17 amino acids.

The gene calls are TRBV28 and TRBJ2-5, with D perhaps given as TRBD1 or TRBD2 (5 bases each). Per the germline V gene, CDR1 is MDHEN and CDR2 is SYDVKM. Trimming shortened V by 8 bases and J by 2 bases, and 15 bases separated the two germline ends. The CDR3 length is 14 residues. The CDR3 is CASLSPGPQETQYF. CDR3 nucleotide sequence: TGTGCCAGCCTCTCCCCGGGGCCGCAAGAGACCCAGTACTTC.

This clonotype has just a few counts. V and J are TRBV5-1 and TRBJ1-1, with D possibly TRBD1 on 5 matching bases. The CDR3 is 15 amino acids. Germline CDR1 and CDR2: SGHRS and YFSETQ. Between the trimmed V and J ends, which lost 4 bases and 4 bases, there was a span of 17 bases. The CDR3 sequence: CASSRLNRNGTEAFF. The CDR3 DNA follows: TGCGCCAGCAGCAGATTAAACAGGAATGGCACTGAAGCTTTCTTT.

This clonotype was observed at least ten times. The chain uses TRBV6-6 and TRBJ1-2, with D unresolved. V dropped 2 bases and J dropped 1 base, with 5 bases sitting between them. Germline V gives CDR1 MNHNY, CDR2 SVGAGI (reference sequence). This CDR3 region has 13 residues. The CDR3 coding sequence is TGTGCCAGCAGTTACAATATTAACTATGGCTACACCTTC. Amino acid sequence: CASSYNINYGYTF.

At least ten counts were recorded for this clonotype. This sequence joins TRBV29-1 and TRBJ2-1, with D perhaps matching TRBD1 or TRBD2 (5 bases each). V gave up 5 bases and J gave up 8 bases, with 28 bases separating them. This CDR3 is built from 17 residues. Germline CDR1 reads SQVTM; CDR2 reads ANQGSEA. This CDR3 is CSVRPHQYEGRDDEQFF. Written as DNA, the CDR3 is TGCAGCGTTCGCCCCCACCAGTATGAGGGAAGGGACGATGAGCAGTTCTTC.

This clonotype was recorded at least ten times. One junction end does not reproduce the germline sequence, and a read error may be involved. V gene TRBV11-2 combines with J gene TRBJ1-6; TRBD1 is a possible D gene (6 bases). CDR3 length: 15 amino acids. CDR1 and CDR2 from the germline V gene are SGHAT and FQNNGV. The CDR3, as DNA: TGTGCCAGCGGCTTATCGTGGGGGCCGGATTCACCCCTCCACTTT. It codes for CASGLSWGPDSPLHF.

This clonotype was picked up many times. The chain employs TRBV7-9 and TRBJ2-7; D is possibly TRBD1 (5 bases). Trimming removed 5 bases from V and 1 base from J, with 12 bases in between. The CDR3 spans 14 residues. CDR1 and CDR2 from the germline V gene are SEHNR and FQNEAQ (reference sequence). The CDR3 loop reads CASSPEDRSYEQYF. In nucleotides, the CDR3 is TGTGCCAGCAGCCCCGAAGACAGATCCTACGAGCAGTACTTC. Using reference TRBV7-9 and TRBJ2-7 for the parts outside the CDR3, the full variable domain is DTGVSQNPRHKITKRGQNVTFRCDPISEHNRLYWYRQTLGQGPEFLTYFQNEAQLEKSRLLSDRFSAERPKGSFSTLEIQRTEQGDSAMYLCASSPEDRSYEQYFGPGTRLTVT.

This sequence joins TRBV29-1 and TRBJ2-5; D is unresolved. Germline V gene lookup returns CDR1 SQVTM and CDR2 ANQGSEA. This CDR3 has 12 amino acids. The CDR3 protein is CRASSTQETQYF. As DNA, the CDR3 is TGCAGGGCTAGTTCCACGCAAGAGACCCAGTACTTC.

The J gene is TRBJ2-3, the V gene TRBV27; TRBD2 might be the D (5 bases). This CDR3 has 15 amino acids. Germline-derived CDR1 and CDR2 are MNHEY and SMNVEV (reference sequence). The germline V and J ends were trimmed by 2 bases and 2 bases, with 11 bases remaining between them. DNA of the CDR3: TGTGCCAGCAGTTTAAGAGCGGCCTACACAGATACGCAGTATTTT. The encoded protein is CASSLRAAYTDTQYF.

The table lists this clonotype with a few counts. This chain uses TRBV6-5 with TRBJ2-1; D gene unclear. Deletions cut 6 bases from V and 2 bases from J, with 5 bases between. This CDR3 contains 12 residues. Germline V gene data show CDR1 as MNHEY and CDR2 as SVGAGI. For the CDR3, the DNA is TGTGCCAGCAGCGCAGCCTACAATGAGCAGTTCTTC. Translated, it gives CASSAAYNEQFF.

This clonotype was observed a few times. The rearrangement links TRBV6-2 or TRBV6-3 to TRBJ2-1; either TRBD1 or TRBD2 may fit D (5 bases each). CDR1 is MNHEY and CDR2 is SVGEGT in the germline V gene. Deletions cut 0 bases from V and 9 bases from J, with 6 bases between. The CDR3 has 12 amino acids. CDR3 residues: CASSYSGVEQFF. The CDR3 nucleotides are TGTGCCAGCAGTTACTCGGGGGTTGAGCAGTTCTTC.

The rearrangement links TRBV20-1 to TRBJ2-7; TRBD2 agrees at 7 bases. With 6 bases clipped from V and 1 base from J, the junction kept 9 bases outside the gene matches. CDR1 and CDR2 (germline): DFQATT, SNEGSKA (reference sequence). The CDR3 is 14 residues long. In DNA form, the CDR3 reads TGCAGTGCCCGAAGGGAGGGTCGGTCCTACGAGCAGTACTTC. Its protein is CSARREGRSYEQYF.

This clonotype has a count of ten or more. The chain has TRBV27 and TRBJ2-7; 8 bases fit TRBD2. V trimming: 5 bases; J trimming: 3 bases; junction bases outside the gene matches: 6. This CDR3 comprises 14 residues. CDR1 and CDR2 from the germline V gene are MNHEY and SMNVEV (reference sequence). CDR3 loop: CASSLTGLDYEQYF. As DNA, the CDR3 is TGTGCCAGCAGTCTAACGGGACTAGACTACGAGCAGTACTTC.

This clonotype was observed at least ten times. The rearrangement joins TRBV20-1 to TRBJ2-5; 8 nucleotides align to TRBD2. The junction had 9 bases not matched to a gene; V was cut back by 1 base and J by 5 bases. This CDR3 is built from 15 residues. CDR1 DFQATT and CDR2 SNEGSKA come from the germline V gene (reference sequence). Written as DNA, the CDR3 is TGCAGTGCTAGAGTATGGGCGGGAGGCCGGGAGACCCAGTACTTC. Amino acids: CSARVWAGGRETQYF.

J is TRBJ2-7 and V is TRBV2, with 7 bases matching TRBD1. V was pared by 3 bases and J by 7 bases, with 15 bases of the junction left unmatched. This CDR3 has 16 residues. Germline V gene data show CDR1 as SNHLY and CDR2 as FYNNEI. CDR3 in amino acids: CASSELIGGADWEQYF. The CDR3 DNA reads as TGTGCCAGCAGTGAGTTAATAGGGGGCGCTGATTGGGAGCAGTACTTC.

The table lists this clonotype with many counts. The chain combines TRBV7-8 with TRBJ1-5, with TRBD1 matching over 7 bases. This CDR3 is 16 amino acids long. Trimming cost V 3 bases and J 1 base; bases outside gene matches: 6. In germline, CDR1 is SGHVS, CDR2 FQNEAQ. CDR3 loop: CASSLRDSSSNQPQHF. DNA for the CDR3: TGTGCCAGCAGCTTGCGGGACAGTTCGAGCAATCAGCCCCAGCATTTT.

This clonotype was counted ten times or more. The CDR3 is CASSLGANEQFF. As DNA, the CDR3 is TGTGCCAGCAGTTTAGGGGCCAATGAGCAGTTCTTC. The rearrangement joins TRBV28 to TRBJ2-1; TRBD1 is a possible D gene (5 bases). The CDR3 spans 12 residues. The germline V gene encodes CDR1 MDHEN and CDR2 SYDVKM. Trimming took off 2 bases at V and 6 bases at J, with 5 bases between the two ends.

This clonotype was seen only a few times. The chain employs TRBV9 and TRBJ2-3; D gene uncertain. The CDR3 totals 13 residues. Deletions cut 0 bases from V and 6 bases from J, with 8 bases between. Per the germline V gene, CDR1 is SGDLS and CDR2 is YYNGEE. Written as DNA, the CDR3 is TGTGCCAGCAGCGTAGCCCTTTCGGATACGCAGTATTTT. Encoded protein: CASSVALSDTQYF.

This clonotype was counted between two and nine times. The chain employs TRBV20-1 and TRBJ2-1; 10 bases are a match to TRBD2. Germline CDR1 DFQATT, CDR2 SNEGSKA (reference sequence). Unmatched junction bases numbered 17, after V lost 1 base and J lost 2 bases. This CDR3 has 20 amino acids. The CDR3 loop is CSARAPSGGSGRLTYNEQFF. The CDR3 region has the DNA TGCAGTGCTAGAGCCCCCAGCGGGGGTAGCGGGAGGCTAACCTACAATGAGCAGTTCTTC.

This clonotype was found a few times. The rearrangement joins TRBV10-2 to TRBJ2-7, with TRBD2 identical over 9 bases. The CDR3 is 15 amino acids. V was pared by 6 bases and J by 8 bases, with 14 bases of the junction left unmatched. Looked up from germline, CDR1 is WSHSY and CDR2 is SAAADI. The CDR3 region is CASSALQREAGKQYF. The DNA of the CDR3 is TGCGCCAGCAGCGCATTACAGCGGGAGGCCGGAAAGCAGTACTTC.

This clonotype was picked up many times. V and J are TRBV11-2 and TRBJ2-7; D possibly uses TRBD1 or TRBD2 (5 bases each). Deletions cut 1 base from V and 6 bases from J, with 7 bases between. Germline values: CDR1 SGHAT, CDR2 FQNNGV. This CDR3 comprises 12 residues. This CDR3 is CASSLGGSEQYF. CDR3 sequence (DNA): TGTGCCAGCAGCTTAGGGGGGTCCGAGCAGTACTTC.

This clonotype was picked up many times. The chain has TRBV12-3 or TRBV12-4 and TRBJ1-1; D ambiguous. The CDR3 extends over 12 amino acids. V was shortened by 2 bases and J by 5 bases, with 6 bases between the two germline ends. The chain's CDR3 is CASSLLGTEAFF. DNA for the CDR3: TGTGCCAGCAGTTTACTGGGAACTGAAGCTTTCTTT.

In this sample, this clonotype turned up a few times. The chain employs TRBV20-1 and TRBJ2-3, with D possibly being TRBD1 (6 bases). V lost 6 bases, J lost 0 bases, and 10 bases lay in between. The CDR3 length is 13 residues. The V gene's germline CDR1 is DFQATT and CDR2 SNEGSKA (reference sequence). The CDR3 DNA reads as TGCAGTGCCACAGGGCTTAGCACAGATACGCAGTATTTT. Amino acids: CSATGLSTDTQYF.